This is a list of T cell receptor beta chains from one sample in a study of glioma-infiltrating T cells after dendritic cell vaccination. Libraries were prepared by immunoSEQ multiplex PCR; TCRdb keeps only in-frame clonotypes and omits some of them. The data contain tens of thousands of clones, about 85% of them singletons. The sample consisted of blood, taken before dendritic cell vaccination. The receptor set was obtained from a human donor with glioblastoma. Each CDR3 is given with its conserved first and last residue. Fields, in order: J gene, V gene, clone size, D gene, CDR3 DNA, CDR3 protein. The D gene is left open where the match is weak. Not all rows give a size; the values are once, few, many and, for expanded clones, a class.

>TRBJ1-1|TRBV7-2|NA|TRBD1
TGTGCCAGCAGCTGGGACGGGACAGGGGTATCGAACACTGAAGCTTTCTTT
CASSWDGTGVSNTEAFF
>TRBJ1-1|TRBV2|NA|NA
TGTGCCAGCAGTGAAGTGCAGGGGTCCTTCCGAGCTTTCTTT
CASSEVQGSFRAFF
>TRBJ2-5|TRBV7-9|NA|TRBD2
TGTGCCAGCAACATCGGAGCTAGCGGGACGGGGCAAGAGACCCAGTACTTC
CASNIGASGTGQETQYF
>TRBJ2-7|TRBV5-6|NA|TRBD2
TGTGCCAGCAGCTTGTGGGGGGGAGGCCCCTACGAGCAGTACTTC
CASSLWGGGPYEQYF
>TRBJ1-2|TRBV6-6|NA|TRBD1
TGTGCCAGCAGTTACTCGACAGGGGAATTGGATGGCTACACCTTC
CASSYSTGELDGYTF
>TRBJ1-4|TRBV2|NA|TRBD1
TGTGCCAGCAGTTCACAGGGGTTTAATGAAAAACTGTTTTTT
CASSSQGFNEKLFF
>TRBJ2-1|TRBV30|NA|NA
TGTGCCTGGCGGGGACTTTACAATGAGCAGTTCTTC
CAWRGLYNEQFF
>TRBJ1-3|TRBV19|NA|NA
TGTGCCAGTAGTATAGGGCAAGAAAACACCATATATTTT
CASSIGQENTIYF
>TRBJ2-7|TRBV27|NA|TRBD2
TGTGCCAGCAGTTTGTCACTAGCGGGAGTTTTCCCCTACGAGCAGTACTTC
CASSLSLAGVFPYEQYF
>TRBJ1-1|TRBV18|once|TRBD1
TGTGCCAGCTCACCACCGGCAGGGGGGAACACTGAAGCTTTCTTT
CASSPPAGGNTEAFF
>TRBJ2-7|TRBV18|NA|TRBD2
TGTGCCAGCTCACAAAACCCGACTAGCGGGGACTACGAGCAGTACTTC
CASSQNPTSGDYEQYF